This paragraph reports one TCR beta chain. Its specificity is unknown. This entry belongs to a study of blood T cells in healthy people across ages. The V end was cut by 6 bases, the J end by 7 bases, with 19 bases between. The CDR3 has 13 residues. Germline V gene sequence: CDR1 SQVTM, CDR2 ANQGSEA. The second PCR ran roughly 7 to 11 cycles with a sample-barcoded 5' primer and J-beta primers. In TCRdb, the 5' RACE reads were re-called with MiXCR into one record per CDR3 protein. The table records about 1.8 million distinct CDR3 sequences, around half of them present only once. Study-level findings and limits: It was not possible, with unsorted PBMCs, to conclusively compare naive and antigen-experienced cells.

The source is a woman in her thirties or forties in good health. Sequenced: blood. The gene calls are TRBV29-1 and TRBJ2-7, with D possibly called TRBD1 or TRBD2 (5 bases each). The CDR3 reads CSVLGPLGNEQYF. The CDR3 region has the DNA TGCAGCGTCTTGGGACCATTGGGCAATGAGCAGTACTTC.